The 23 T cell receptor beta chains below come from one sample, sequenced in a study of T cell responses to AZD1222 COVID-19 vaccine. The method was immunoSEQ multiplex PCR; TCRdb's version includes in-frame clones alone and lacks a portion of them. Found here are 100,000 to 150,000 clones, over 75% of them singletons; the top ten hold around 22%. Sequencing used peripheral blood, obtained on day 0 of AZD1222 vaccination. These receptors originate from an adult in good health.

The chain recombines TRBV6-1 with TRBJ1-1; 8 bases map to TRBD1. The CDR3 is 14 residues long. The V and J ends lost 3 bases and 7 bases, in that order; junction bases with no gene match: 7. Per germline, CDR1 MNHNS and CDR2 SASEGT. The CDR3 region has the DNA TGTGCCAGCAGTGAGCTGACAGGGGCTCGTGAAGCTTTCTTT. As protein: CASSELTGAREAFF.

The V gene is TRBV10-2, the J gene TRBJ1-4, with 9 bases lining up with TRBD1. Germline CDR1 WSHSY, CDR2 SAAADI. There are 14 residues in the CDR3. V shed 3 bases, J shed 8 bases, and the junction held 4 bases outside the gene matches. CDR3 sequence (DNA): TGCGCCAGCAGTGACGGACAGGGGCCGGAAAAACTGTTTTTT. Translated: CASSDGQGPEKLFF.

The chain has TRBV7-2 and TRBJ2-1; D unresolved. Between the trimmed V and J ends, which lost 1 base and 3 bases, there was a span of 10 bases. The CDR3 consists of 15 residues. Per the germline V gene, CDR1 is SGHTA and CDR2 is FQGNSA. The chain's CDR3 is CASSLGWMGYNEQFF. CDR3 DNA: TGTGCCAGCAGCTTAGGATGGATGGGCTACAATGAGCAGTTCTTC. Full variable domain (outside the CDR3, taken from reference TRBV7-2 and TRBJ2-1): GAGVSQSPSNKVTEKGKDVELRCDPISGHTALYWYRQSLGQGLEFLIYFQGNSAPDKSGLPSDRFSAERTGGSVSTLTIQRTQQEDSAVYLCASSLGWMGYNEQFFGPGTRLTVL.

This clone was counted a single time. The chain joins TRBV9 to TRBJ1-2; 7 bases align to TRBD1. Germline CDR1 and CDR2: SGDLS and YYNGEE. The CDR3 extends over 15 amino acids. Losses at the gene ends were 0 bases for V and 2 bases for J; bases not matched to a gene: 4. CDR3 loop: CASSVDAGGNYGYTF. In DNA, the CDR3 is TGTGCCAGCAGCGTAGATGCAGGGGGGAACTATGGCTACACCTTC.

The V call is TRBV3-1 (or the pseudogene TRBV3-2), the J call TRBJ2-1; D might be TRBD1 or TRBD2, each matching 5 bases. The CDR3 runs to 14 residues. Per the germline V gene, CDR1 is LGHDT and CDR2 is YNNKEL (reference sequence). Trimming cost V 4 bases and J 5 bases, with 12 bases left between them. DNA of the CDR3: TGTGCCAGCAGCCCCCTCAGAGGGGACAATGAGCAGTTCTTC. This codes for CASSPLRGDNEQFF.

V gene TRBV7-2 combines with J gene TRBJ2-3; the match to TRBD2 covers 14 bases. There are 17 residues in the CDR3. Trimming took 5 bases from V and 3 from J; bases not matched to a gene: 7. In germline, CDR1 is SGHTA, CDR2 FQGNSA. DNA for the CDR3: TGTGCCAGCAGCAAGGGACTAGCGGGGGCAACAACAGATACGCAGTATTTT. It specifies CASSKGLAGATTDTQYF.

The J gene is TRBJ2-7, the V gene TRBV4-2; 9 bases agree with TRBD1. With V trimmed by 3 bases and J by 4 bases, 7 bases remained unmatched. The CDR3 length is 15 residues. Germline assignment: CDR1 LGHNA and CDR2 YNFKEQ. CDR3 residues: CASSHEDRGSYEQYF. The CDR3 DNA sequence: TGTGCCAGCAGCCATGAAGACAGGGGGTCGTACGAGCAGTACTTC.

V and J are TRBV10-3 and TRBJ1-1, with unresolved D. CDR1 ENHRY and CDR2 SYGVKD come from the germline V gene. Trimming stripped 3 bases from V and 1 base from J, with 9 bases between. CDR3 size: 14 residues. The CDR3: CAISETGPNTEAFF. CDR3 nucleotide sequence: TGTGCCATCAGTGAAACGGGTCCGAACACTGAAGCTTTCTTT.

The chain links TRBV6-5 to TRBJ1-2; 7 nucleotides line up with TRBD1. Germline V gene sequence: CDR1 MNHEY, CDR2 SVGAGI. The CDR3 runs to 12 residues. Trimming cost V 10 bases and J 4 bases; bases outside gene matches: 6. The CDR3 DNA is TGTGCCACCGGTCGGGACAGCTATGGCTACACCTTC. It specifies CATGRDSYGYTF.

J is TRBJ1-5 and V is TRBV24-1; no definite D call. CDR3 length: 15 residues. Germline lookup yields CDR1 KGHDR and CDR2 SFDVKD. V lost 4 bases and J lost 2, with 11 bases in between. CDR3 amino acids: CATSEEGRGNQPQHF. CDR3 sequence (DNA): TGTGCCACCAGTGAAGAGGGTCGGGGCAATCAGCCCCAGCATTTT.

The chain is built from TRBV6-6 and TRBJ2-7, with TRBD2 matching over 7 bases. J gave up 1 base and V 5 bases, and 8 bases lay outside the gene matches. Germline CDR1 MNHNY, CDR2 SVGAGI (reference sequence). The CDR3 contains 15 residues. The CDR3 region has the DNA TGTGCCAGCAGTAGCCCCTGGGAGGGATCCTACGAGCAGTACTTC. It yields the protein CASSSPWEGSYEQYF.

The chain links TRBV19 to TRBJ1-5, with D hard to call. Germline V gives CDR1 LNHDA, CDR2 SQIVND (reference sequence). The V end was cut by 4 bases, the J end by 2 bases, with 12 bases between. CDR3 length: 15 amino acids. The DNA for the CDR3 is TGTGCCAGTAGTAGCCCCTCCCTCGGCAATCAGCCCCAGCATTTT. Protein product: CASSSPSLGNQPQHF.

Here the CDR3 DNA reads TGTGCCAGCAGCTTAGCGCCCCGCGCCACCGGGGAGCTGTTTTTT. Translating gives CASSLAPRATGELFF. V usage is TRBV7-2 and J usage is TRBJ2-2; D gene ambiguous. V lost 0 bases and J 4 bases, leaving 9 bases between the germline ends. CDR1 and CDR2 (germline): SGHTA, FQGNSA. The CDR3 runs to 15 residues.

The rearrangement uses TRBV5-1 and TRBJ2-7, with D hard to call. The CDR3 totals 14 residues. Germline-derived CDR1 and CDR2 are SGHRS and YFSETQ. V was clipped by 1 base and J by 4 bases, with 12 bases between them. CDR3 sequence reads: CASSLSTDRYEQYF. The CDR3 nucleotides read TGCGCCAGCAGCTTGTCCACGGACCGGTACGAGCAGTACTTC.

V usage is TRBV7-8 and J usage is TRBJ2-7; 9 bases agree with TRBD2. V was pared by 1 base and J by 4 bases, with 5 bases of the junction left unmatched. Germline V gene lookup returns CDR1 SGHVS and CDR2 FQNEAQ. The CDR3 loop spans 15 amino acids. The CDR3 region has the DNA TGTGCCAGCAGCTTAGATAGCGGGGGACTGTACGAGCAGTACTTC. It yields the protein CASSLDSGGLYEQYF. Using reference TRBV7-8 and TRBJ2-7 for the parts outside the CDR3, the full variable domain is GAGVSQSPRYKVAKRGQDVALRCDPISGHVSLFWYQQALGQGPEFLTYFQNEAQLDKSGLPSDRFFAERPEGSVSTLKIQRTQQEDSAVYLCASSLDSGGLYEQYFGPGTRLTVT.

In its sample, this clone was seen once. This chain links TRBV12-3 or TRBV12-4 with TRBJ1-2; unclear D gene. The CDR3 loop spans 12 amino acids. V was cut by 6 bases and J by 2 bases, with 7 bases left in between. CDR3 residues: CASREVNYGYTF. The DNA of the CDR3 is TGTGCCAGCAGGGAAGTGAACTATGGCTACACCTTC.

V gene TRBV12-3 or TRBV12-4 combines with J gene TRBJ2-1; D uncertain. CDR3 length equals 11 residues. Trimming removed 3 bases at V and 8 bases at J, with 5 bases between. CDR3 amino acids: CASSFRDEQFF. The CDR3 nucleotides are TGTGCCAGCAGTTTTAGGGATGAGCAGTTCTTC.

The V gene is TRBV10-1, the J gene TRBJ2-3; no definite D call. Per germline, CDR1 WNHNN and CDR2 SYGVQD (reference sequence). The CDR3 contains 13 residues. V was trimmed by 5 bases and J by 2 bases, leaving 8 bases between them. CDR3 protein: CASSSWTTDTQYF. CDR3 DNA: TGCGCCAGCAGTAGTTGGACCACAGATACGCAGTATTTT.

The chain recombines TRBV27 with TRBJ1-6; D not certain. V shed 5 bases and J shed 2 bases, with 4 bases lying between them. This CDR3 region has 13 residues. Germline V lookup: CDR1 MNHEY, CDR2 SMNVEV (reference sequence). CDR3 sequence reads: CASSPPYNSPLHF. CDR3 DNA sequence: TGTGCCAGCAGTCCACCCTATAATTCACCCCTCCACTTT.

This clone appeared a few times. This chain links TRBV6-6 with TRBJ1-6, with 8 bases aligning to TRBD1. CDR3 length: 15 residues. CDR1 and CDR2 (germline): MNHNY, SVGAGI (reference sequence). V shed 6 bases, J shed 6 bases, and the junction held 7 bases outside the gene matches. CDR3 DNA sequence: TGTGCCAGCAGCCTCCTCGGACAGGGTAATTCACCCCTCCACTTT. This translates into CASSLLGQGNSPLHF.

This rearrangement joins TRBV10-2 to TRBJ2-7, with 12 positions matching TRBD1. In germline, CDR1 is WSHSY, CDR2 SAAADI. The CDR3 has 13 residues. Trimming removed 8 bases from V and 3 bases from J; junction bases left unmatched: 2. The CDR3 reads CASGTGGIYEQYF. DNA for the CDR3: TGCGCCAGCGGGACAGGGGGCATCTACGAGCAGTACTTC.

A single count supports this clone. The CDR3 reads CASRGQGAYEQYF. The CDR3 bases are TGTGCCAGCAGGGGACAGGGAGCCTACGAGCAGTACTTC. The chain links TRBV28 to TRBJ2-7; 9 nucleotides align to TRBD1. The V gene's germline CDR1 is MDHEN and CDR2 SYDVKM. This CDR3 has 13 residues. Trimming at V came to 6 bases and at J to 2 bases, leaving 2 bases not matched to a gene.

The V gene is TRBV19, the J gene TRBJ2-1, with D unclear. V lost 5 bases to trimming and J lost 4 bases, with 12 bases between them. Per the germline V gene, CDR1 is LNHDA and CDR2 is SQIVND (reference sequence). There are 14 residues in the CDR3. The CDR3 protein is CASSAAGPYNEQFF. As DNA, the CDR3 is TGTGCCAGTAGTGCCGCCGGGCCATACAATGAGCAGTTCTTC.